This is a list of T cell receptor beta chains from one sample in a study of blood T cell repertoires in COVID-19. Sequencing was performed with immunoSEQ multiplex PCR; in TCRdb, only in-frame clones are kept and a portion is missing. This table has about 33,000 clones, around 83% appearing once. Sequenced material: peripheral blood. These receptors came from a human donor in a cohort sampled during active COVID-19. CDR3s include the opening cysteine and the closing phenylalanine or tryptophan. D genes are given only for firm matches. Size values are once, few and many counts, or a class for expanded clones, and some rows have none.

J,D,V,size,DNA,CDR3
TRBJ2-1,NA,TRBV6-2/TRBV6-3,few,TGTGCCAGCACCCCCAGGCGTGGTGAGCAGTTCTTC,CASTPRRGEQFF
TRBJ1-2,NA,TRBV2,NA,TGTGCCAGCAGTGGGAGCGAGGTATCGGGAGGCTACACCTTC,CASSGSEVSGGYTF
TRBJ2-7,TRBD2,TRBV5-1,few,TGCGCCAGCAGCTTGGATCAGCGGGGGGTCTTCTACGAGCAGTACTTC,CASSLDQRGVFYEQYF
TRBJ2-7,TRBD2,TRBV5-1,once,TGCGCCAGCAGCTTGGTTAGCGGGGAGCTTTTCGAGCAGTACTTC,CASSLVSGELFEQYF
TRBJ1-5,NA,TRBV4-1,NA,TGCGCCAGCAGCCAAGTCGGGGAAGGGTATCAGCCCCAGCATTTT,CASSQVGEGYQPQHF
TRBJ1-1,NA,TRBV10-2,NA,TGCGCCAGCAGTGAGACCAGGGTTGGGATGAACACTGAAGCTTTCTTT,CASSETRVGMNTEAFF
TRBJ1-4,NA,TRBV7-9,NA,TGTGCCAGCAGCTTAGCCTCGATAAGGGGTGAAAAACTGTTTTTT,CASSLASIRGEKLFF
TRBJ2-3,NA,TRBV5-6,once,TGTGCCAGCAGCTTACTAACAGATACGCAGTATTTT,CASSLLTDTQYF
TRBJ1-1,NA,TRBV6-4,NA,TGTGCCAGCAGTGATTGGGCCGGGGGGAACACTGAAGCTTTCTTT,CASSDWAGGNTEAFF
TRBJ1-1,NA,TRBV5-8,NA,TGTGCCAGCAGTGGACAGTGGGAGACTGAAGCTTTCTTT,CASSGQWETEAFF
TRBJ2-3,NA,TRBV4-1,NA,TGCGCCAGCAGCCAAGTCTTAGATACGCAGTATTTT,CASSQVLDTQYF
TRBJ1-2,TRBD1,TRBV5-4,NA,TGTGCCAGCAGGGGACAGGGGGCTCACGGCTACACCTTC,CASRGQGAHGYTF
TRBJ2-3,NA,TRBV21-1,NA,TGTGCCAGCGACGGGGACAGGGAAGGGTCCGAAGATACGCAGTATTTT,CASDGDREGSEDTQYF
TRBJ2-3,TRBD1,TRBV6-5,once,TGTGCCAGCAGGATCGGACAGGGACGCACAGATACGCAGTATTTT,CASRIGQGRTDTQYF
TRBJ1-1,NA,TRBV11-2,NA,TGTGCCAGCAGCTTACCCCGGGAGAACACTGAAGCTTTCTTT,CASSLPRENTEAFF
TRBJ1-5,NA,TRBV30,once,TGTGCCTGGAGTGCCAACCCGGGTCCCCAGCATTTT,CAWSANPGPQHF
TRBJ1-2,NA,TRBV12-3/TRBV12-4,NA,TGTGCCAGCAGTCGTTCTAACTATGGCTACACCTTC,CASSRSNYGYTF
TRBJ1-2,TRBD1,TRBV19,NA,TGTGCCAGTAGCACCGGGACAGGGAACTATGGCTACACCTTC,CASSTGTGNYGYTF
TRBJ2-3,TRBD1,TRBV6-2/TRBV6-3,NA,TGTGCCAGCAGCGAGACCGGGGACAGGGGCACTTCTACGCAGTATTTT,CASSETGDRGTSTQYF
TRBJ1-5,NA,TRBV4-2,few,TGTGCCAGCAGCCAAGATCCGGGAGATCAGCCCCAGCATTTT,CASSQDPGDQPQHF
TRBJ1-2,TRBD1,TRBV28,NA,TGTGCCAGCAGTTCAAACCGGGACAGTGGATTC,CASSSNRDSGF
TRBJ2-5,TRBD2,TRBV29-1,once,TGCAGCGTTGAGGGGACTAAGGGTACGACCCAGTACTTC,CSVEGTKGTTQYF
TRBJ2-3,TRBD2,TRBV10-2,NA,TGCGCCACCTCTGGGCGGGGGGGCCGCACAGATACGCAGTATTTT,CATSGRGGRTDTQYF
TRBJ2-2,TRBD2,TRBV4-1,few,TGCGCCAGCAGCCAAGGTAGCGGGGGGCACACCGGGGAGCTGTTTTTT,CASSQGSGGHTGELFF
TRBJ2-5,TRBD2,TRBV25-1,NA,TGTGCCAGCGGTTTAGCGGGTGCAGAGACCCAGTACTTC,CASGLAGAETQYF
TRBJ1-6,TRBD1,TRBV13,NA,TGTGCCAGCAGCCCCGGACAGGGCCCACCGGCCCTCCACTTT,CASSPGQGPPALHF
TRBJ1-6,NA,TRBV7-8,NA,TGTGCCAGCAGCTTACCGGCAGGGGTTGGATCACCCCTCCACTTT,CASSLPAGVGSPLHF
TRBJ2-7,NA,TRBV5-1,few,TGCGCCAGCAGCCCATTGGACAGCTCCTACGAGCAGTACTTC,CASSPLDSSYEQYF
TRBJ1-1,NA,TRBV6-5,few,TGTGCCAGCAGAGGAAAGGGGCACACTGAAGCTTTCTTT,CASRGKGHTEAFF
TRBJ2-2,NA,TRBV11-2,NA,TGTGCCAGCAGCGCCCGACTCGGGGAGCTGTTTTTT,CASSARLGELFF
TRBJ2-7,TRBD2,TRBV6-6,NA,TGTGCCAGCAGCCAAGCGGGGGTGGGATACGAGCAGTACTTC,CASSQAGVGYEQYF
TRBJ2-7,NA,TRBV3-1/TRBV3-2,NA,TGTGCCAGCAGCCAAGATAGCACGGCGGGGAAGCAGTACTTC,CASSQDSTAGKQYF